What follows are 5 T cell receptor beta chains derived from one specimen sequenced in a study of beta chain features in type 1 diabetes. For these TCRs, the target antigens are not known. Sequenced material consisted of expressed TCRB transcripts (all of the isolated RNA was reverse transcribed). Sequenced by immunoSEQ multiplex PCR; TCRdb stores in-frame clones only, minus some. Of some 160,000 clones listed, 8.5% to 10% are singletons. The study, taken as a whole, reports: When Type 1 diabetes patients were examined, their TCRB CDR3s proved moderately but significantly shorter in all four CD4+ subsets.

The sequenced material came from central memory CD4+ T cells from blood. The receptors shown here come from a woman in her 30s with type 1 diabetes.

V usage is TRBV11-2 and J usage is TRBJ2-3; the D is unclear. Germline assignment: CDR1 SGHAT and CDR2 FQNNGV. Trimming removed 4 bases at V and 4 bases at J, with 9 bases between. The CDR3 is made up of 13 amino acids. CDR3 nucleotide sequence: TGTGCCAGCAGCTCTACAGACGCAGATACGCAGTATTTT. It yields the protein CASSSTDADTQYF.

This sequence joins TRBV29-1 and TRBJ1-1; possibly TRBD1 for D (5 bases). CDR1 and CDR2 (germline): SQVTM, ANQGSEA. This CDR3 spans 13 amino acids. The CDR3: CSSGDPSNTEAFF. The CDR3 nucleotides read TGCAGTAGCGGGGACCCTTCGAACACTGAAGCTTTCTTT.

The chain employs TRBV27 and TRBJ2-3; possible D gene TRBD1, 7 bases. V lost 3 bases to trimming and J lost 3 bases, with 13 bases between them. The CDR3 contains 15 residues. From germline, CDR1 is MNHEY and CDR2 SMNVEV (reference sequence). The CDR3 protein is CASSFLAGGTDTQYF. The CDR3 bases are TGTGCCAGCAGTTTCCTCGCAGGGGGGACAGATACGCAGTATTTT.

The chain carries TRBV6-1 and TRBJ1-2; D perhaps matches TRBD1 (5 bases). Germline loops: CDR1 MNHNS, CDR2 SASEGT. V lost 3 bases, J lost 5 bases, and 10 bases lay in between. The CDR3 runs to 13 residues. The CDR3 reads CASSDSTVYGYTF. The DNA of the CDR3 is TGTGCCAGCAGTGATTCGACAGTATATGGCTACACCTTC.

This chain uses TRBV28 with TRBJ2-2; 9 bases are shared with TRBD2. V dropped 5 bases and J dropped 0; count of bases not matched to a gene: 13. Looked up from germline, CDR1 is MDHEN and CDR2 is SYDVKM. The CDR3 has 19 residues. The CDR3 DNA sequence: TGTGCCAGCAGTAGCTATCCCGGGACTAGCTTATCGAACACCGGGGAGCTGTTTTTT. Protein product: CASSSYPGTSLSNTGELFF.